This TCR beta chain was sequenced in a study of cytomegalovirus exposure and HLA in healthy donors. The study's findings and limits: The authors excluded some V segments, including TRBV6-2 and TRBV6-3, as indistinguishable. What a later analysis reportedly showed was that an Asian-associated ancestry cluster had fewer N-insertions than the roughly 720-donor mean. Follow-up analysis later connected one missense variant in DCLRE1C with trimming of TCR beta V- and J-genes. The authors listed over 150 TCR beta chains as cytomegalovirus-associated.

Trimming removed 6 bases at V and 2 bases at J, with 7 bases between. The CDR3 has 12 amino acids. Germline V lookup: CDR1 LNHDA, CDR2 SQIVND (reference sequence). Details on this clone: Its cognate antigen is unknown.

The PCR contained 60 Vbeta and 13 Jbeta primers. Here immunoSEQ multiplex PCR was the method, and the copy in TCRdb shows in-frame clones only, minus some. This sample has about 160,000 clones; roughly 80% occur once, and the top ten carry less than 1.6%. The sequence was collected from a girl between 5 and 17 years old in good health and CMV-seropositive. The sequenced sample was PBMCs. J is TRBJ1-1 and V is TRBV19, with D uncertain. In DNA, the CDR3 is TGTGCCAGTAGGTCCAGAAACACTGAAGCTTTCTTT. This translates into CASRSRNTEAFF.